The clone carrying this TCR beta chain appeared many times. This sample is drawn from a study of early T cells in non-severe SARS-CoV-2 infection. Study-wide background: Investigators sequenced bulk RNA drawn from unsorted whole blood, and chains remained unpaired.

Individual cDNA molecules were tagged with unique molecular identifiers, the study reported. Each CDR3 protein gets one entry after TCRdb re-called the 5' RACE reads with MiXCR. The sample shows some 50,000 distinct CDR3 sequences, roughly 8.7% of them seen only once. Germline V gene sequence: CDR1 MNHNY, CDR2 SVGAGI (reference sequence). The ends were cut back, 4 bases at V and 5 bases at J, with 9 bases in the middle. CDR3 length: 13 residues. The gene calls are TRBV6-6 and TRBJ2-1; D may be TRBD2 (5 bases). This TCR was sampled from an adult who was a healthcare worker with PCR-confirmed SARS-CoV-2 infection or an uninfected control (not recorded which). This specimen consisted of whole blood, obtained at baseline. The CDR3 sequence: CASSSSGHNEQFF. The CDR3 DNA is TGTGCCAGCAGTTCGAGCGGTCACAATGAGCAGTTCTTC.